Listed here are 17 T cell receptor beta chains from one sample, sequenced in a study of blood T cell repertoires in COVID-19. Generated by immunoSEQ multiplex PCR, the TCRdb table keeps only in-frame clones and is missing some. This sample has tens of thousands of clones, with 70% to 80% found just once. Material for sequencing was peripheral blood. The receptors originated from a man in his 60s with active or convalescent COVID-19.

A few counts support this clone. The V gene is TRBV5-1, the J gene TRBJ1-5; 7 nucleotides agree with TRBD1. Germline V lookup: CDR1 SGHRS, CDR2 YFSETQ. The V and J ends lost 4 bases and 3 bases, in that order; junction bases with no gene match: 7. The CDR3 totals 15 residues. CDR3 DNA: TGCGCCAGCAGCGCGACGACAGGGTCCAATCAGCCCCAGCATTTT. It yields the protein CASSATTGSNQPQHF.

The J gene is TRBJ2-7, the V gene TRBV10-3, with 10 positions matching TRBD1. Germline-derived CDR1 and CDR2 are ENHRY and SYGVKD. The V gene end was trimmed by 6 bases and the J gene end by 4 bases; junction bases not matched to a gene: 9. The CDR3 is 15 residues long. CDR3 sequence: CAIRDAGTGDYEQYF. CDR3 sequence (DNA): TGTGCCATCAGAGACGCCGGGACAGGGGATTACGAGCAGTACTTC.

The chain uses TRBV4-1 and TRBJ1-1; D is ambiguous. The CDR3 covers 12 residues. Trimming removed 4 bases from V and 4 bases from J, with 7 bases in between. From germline, CDR1 is MGHRA and CDR2 YSYEKL. The CDR3 region is CASSLAGTEAFF. The CDR3 coding sequence is TGCGCCAGCAGCCTAGCGGGCACTGAAGCTTTCTTT.

V gene TRBV7-9 combines with J gene TRBJ1-1; D is undetermined. Trimming pared 7 bases from V and 1 base from J, leaving 10 bases between. Germline V lookup: CDR1 SEHNR, CDR2 FQNEAQ (reference sequence). The CDR3 covers 13 residues. The CDR3 protein is CASTRSGNTEAFF. CDR3 bases: TGTGCCAGCACCCGAAGCGGGAACACTGAAGCTTTCTTT.

This chain links TRBV9 with TRBJ1-3; no clear D. Deletions cut 0 bases from V and 0 bases from J, with 7 bases between. The CDR3 has 15 residues. Germline CDR1 SGDLS, CDR2 YYNGEE. The CDR3 region has the DNA TGTGCCAGCAGCGTAGGCGGAAGCTCTGGAAACACCATATATTTT. Protein: CASSVGGSSGNTIYF.

The rearrangement uses TRBV5-1 and TRBJ2-7; TRBD2 might be the D (6 bases). V dropped 4 bases and J dropped 4 bases, with 15 bases sitting between them. Looked up from germline, CDR1 is SGHRS and CDR2 is YFSETQ. The CDR3 sequence is 14 residues long. The CDR3 DNA follows: TGCGCCAGCAGCGGGACTCCGGGGCCTTACGAGCAGTACTTC. This sequence encodes CASSGTPGPYEQYF.

V gene TRBV13 combines with J gene TRBJ2-2; a weak D match, TRBD1 (5 bases). Trimming stripped 6 bases from V and 5 bases from J, with 13 bases between. CDR1 is PRHDT and CDR2 is FYEKMQ in the germline V gene (reference sequence). This CDR3 is built from 14 residues. For the CDR3, the DNA is TGTGCCAGCAGTTCCGGACATCTGACCGGGGAGCTGTTTTTT. It encodes CASSSGHLTGELFF.

V and J are TRBV6-5 and TRBJ2-7; D unclear. Germline V CDR1 and CDR2: MNHEY, SVGAGI. CDR3 length equals 14 residues. V lost 6 bases and J lost 0, with 12 bases in between. The DNA of the CDR3 is TGTGCCAGCAGGAGGCAGTATCTCTCCTACGAGCAGTACTTC. Translation gives CASRRQYLSYEQYF.

CDR3 amino acids: CASSLSPGQEYNEQFF. CDR3 bases: TGTGCCAGCAGTTTATCCCCGGGACAGGAGTACAATGAGCAGTTCTTC. The chain links TRBV27 to TRBJ2-1; 8 nucleotides align to TRBD1. CDR3 length: 16 residues. Germline V gene sequence: CDR1 MNHEY, CDR2 SMNVEV (reference sequence). V shed 0 bases and J 4 bases; nucleotides not matched to a gene: 5.

Notes on this clone: This specimen includes other DNA sequences encoding the same CDR3. The chain links TRBV28 to TRBJ1-6; 9 bases are shared with TRBD1. This CDR3 has 15 amino acids. Germline V gives CDR1 MDHEN, CDR2 SYDVKM. Unmatched junction bases numbered 7, after V lost 5 bases and J lost 8 bases. CDR3 nucleotide sequence: TGTGCCAGCAGTCCAACGGGACAGGGTGATTCACCCCTCCACTTT. Translating gives CASSPTGQGDSPLHF.

V and J are TRBV6-5 and TRBJ1-2; 7 bases are a match to TRBD1. V lost 6 bases, J lost 0 bases, and 7 bases stayed unmatched. Germline values: CDR1 MNHEY, CDR2 SVGAGI. The CDR3 covers 15 residues. CDR3 coding DNA: TGTGCCAGCAGGCAAGGACAGGAAGCTAACTATGGCTACACCTTC. Translation gives CASRQGQEANYGYTF.

The chain joins TRBV5-1 to TRBJ1-3; TRBD1 matches at 9 bases. The CDR3 spans 15 residues. V lost 7 bases to trimming and J lost 4 bases; unmatched junction nucleotides: 9. Germline CDR1 SGHRS, CDR2 YFSETQ. CDR3: CASGSGTGLGNTIYF. For the CDR3, the DNA is TGCGCCAGCGGCTCCGGGACAGGGTTAGGAAACACCATATATTTT.

V is TRBV2 and J is TRBJ1-1; 7 bases line up with TRBD1. The CDR3 loop spans 14 amino acids. Germline V lookup: CDR1 SNHLY, CDR2 FYNNEI. The junction had 4 bases not matched to a gene; V was cut back by 2 bases and J by 4 bases. The CDR3 loop reads CASSEPGGGTEAFF. In nucleotides, the CDR3 is TGTGCCAGCAGTGAACCAGGGGGAGGCACTGAAGCTTTCTTT.

The rearrangement links TRBV6-4 to TRBJ2-2; no clear D gene. The CDR3 totals 12 residues. Trimming removed 6 bases at V and 5 bases at J, with 7 bases between. Germline values: CDR1 MRHNA, CDR2 SNTAGT. The CDR3 sequence: CASRSDTGELFF. The CDR3 DNA is TGTGCCAGCAGATCAGATACCGGGGAGCTGTTTTTT.

The gene calls are TRBV29-1 and TRBJ2-7, with a possible D match to TRBD2 (5 bases). Germline V gene lookup returns CDR1 SQVTM and CDR2 ANQGSEA. The CDR3 has 12 amino acids. Trimming shortened V by 5 bases and J by 7 bases, and 15 bases separated the two germline ends. The DNA for the CDR3 is TGCAGCGTTACGTATTACTCGGGGGAGCAGTACTTC. This translates into CSVTYYSGEQYF.

This clone was seen only once. This chain links TRBV2 with TRBJ2-5; TRBD2 matches 9 bases. CDR3 length equals 15 residues. Germline V gene sequence: CDR1 SNHLY, CDR2 FYNNEI. The junction had 2 bases not matched to a gene; V was cut back by 3 bases and J by 0 bases. Written as DNA, the CDR3 is TGTGCCAGCAGTGACGGACTAGCGCACCAAGAGACCCAGTACTTC. It yields the protein CASSDGLAHQETQYF.

V gene TRBV28 combines with J gene TRBJ1-4; unclear D gene. The CDR3 sequence is 15 residues long. The germline V gene has CDR1 MDHEN and CDR2 SYDVKM. V lost 5 bases to trimming and J lost 8 bases, with 18 bases between them. The CDR3 here is CASSRPSGFEEKLFF. As DNA, the CDR3 is TGTGCCAGCAGTCGCCCGAGCGGGTTTGAGGAAAAACTGTTTTTT. Based on the CDR3 plus reference TRBV28 and TRBJ1-4, the full variable domain is DVKVTQSSRYLVKRTGEKVFLECVQDMDHENMFWYRQDPGLGLRLIYFSYDVKMKEKGDIPEGYSVSREKKERFSLILESASTNQTSMYLCASSRPSGFEEKLFFGSGTQLSVL.